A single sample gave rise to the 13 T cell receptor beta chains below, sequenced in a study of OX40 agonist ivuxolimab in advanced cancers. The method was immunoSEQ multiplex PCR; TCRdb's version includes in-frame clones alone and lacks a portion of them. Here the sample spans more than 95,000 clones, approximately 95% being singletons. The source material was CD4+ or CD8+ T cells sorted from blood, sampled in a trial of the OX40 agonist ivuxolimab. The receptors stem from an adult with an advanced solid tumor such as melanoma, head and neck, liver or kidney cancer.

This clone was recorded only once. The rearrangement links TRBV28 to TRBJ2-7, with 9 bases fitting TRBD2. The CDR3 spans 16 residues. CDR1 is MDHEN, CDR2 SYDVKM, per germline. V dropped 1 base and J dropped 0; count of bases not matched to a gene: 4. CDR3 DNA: TGTGCCAGCAGTTTATCGACTAGCGGAAGCTCCTACGAGCAGTACTTC. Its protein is CASSLSTSGSSYEQYF.

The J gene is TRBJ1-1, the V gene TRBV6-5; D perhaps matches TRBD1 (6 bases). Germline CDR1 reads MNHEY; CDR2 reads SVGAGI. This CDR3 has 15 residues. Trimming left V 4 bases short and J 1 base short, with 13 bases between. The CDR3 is CASSSPTGENTEAFF. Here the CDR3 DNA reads TGTGCCAGCAGTTCTCCGACAGGCGAGAACACTGAAGCTTTCTTT.

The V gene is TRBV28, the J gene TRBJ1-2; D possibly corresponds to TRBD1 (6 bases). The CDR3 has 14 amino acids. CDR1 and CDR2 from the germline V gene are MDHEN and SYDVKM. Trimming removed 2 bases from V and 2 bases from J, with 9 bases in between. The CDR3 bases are TGTGCCAGCAGTTTAACCGACAGGAACTATGGCTACACCTTC. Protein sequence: CASSLTDRNYGYTF.

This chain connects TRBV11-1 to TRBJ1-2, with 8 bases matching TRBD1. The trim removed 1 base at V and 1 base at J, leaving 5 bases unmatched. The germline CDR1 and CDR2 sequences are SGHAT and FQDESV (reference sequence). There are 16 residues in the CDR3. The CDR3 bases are TGTGCCAGCAGCTTAGGACAGGGGCTCGATAACTATGGCTACACCTTC. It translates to CASSLGQGLDNYGYTF. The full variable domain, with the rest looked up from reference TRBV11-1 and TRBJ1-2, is EAEVAQSPRYKITEKSQAVAFWCDPISGHATLYWYRQILGQGPELLVQFQDESVVDDSQLPKDRFSAERLKGVDSTLKIQPAELGDSAMYLCASSLGQGLDNYGYTFGSGTRLTVV.

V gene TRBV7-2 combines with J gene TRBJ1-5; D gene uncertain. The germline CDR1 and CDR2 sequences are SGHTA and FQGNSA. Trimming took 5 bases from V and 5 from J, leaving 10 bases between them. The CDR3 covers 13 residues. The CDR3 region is CASSLQEDQPQHF. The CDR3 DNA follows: TGTGCCAGCAGCCTCCAGGAAGATCAGCCCCAGCATTTT.

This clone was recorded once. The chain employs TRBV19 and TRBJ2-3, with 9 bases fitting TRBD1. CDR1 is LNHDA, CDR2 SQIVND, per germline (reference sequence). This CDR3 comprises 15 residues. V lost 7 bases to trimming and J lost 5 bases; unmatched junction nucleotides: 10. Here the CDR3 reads CASTLDRGRGDTQYF. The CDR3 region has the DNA TGTGCCAGTACCTTGGACAGGGGTAGAGGAGATACGCAGTATTTT. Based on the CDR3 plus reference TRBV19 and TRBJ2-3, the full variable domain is DGGITQSPKYLFRKEGQNVTLSCEQNLNHDAMYWYRQDPGQGLRLIYYSQIVNDFQKGDIAEGYSVSREKKESFPLTVTSAQKNPTAFYLCASTLDRGRGDTQYFGPGTRLTVL.

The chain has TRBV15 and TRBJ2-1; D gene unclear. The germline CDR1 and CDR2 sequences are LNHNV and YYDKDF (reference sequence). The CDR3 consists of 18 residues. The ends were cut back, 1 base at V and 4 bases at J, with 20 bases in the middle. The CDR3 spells CATSRVRLGLAEYNEQFF. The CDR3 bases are TGTGCCACCAGCAGAGTCCGGCTGGGTTTGGCGGAGTACAATGAGCAGTTCTTC.

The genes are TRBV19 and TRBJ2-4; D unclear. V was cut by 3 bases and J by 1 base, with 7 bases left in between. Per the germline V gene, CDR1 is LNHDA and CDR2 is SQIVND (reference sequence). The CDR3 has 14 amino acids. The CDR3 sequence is CASSMRRAKNIQYF. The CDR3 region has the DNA TGTGCCAGTAGTATGAGGCGGGCCAAAAACATTCAGTACTTC.

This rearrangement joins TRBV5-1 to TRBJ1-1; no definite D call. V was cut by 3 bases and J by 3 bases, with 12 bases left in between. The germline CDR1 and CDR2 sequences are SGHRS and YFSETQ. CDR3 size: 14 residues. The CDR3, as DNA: TGCGCCAGCAGCTCCAGTCTCGGATACACTGAAGCTTTCTTT. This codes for CASSSSLGYTEAFF.

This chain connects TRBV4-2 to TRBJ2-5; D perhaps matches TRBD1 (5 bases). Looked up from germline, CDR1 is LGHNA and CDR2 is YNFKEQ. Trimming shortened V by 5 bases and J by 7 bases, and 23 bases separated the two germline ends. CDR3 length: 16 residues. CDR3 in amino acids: CASSSQASPPQGTQYF. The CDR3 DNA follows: TGTGCCAGCAGCTCTCAAGCTAGTCCCCCCCAGGGGACCCAGTACTTC.

DNA for the CDR3: TGTGCCAGCAGCTCGACAGGGCCGGGGGAGCTGTTTTTT. The encoded protein is CASSSTGPGELFF. The genes are TRBV11-2 and TRBJ2-2; 7 nucleotides line up with TRBD1. V gave up 4 bases and J gave up 8 bases; unmatched junction bases: 4. This CDR3 region has 13 residues. CDR1 and CDR2 (germline): SGHAT, FQNNGV.

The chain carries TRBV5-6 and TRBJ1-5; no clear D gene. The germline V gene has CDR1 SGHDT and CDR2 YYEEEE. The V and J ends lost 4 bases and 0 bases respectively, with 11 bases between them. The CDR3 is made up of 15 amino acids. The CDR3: CASSLRRTSNQPQHF. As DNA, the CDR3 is TGTGCCAGCAGCCTAAGACGGACTAGCAATCAGCCCCAGCATTTT.

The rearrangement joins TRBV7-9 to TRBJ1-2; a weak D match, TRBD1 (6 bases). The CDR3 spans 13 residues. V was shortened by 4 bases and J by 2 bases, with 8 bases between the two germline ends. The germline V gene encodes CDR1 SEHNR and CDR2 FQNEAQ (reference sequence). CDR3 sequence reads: CASSSGVNYGYTF. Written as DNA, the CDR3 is TGTGCCAGCAGCTCAGGGGTAAACTATGGCTACACCTTC. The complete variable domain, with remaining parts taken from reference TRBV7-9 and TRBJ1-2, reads DTGVSQNPRHKITKRGQNVTFRCDPISEHNRLYWYRQTLGQGPEFLTYFQNEAQLEKSRLLSDRFSAERPKGSFSTLEIQRTEQGDSAMYLCASSSGVNYGYTFGSGTRLTVV.